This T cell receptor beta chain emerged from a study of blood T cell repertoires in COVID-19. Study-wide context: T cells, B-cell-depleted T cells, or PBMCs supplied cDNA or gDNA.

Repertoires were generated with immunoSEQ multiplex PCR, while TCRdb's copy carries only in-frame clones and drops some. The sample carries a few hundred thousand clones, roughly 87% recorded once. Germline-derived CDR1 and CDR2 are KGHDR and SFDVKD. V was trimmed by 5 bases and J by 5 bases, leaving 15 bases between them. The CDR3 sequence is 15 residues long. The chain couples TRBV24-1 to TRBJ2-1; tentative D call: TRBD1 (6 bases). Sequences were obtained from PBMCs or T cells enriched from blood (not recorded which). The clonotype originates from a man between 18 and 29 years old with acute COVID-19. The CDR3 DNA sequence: TGTGCCACCAGTGCTGCCACAGGGTCGGACAATGAGCAGTTCTTC. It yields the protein CATSAATGSDNEQFF.